Following are 21 T cell receptor beta chains from one sample sequenced in a study of Ad26.COV2.S vaccination and SARS-CoV-2 variants. Libraries were prepared by immunoSEQ multiplex PCR; TCRdb keeps only in-frame clonotypes and omits some of them. This table has over 400,000 clones, roughly 88% appearing once. As to treatment: about 20 received Ad26.COV2.S at low or high dose, single or two shots; 5 received placebo; per-sample allocation not given. At day 63 after the first vaccine or placebo injection, samples were drawn. The material was peripheral blood, obtained in a trial of Ad26.COV2.S vaccine versus placebo. The source of these receptors is a person between 18 and 65 years old who received the Ad26.COV2.S COVID-19 vaccine or a placebo.

V is TRBV5-8 and J is TRBJ2-3, with D perhaps matching TRBD2 (5 bases). This CDR3 spans 15 amino acids. Germline CDR1 and CDR2: SGHTS and YDEGEE. V lost 0 bases to trimming and J lost 1 base, with 9 bases between them. CDR3 DNA: TGTGCCAGCAGCTTGGGGACTTCAGGCACAGATACGCAGTATTTT. Amino acid sequence: CASSLGTSGTDTQYF. Drawing the rest from reference TRBV5-8 and TRBJ2-3, the complete variable domain is EAGVTQSPTHLIKTRGQQATLRCSPISGHTSVYWYQQALGLGLQFLLWYDEGEERNRGNFPPRFSGRQFPNYSSELNVNALELEDSALYLCASSLGTSGTDTQYFGPGTRLTVL.

V usage is TRBV5-1 and J usage is TRBJ2-5, with 8 bases lining up with TRBD1. V shed 4 bases and J 2 bases; nucleotides not matched to a gene: 10. CDR3 length: 16 amino acids. The germline V gene encodes CDR1 SGHRS and CDR2 YFSETQ. CDR3 sequence reads: CASSTPDRELQETQYF. CDR3 coding DNA: TGCGCCAGCAGCACCCCGGACAGGGAGCTTCAAGAGACCCAGTACTTC.

This clone was counted a few times. The rearrangement uses TRBV28 and TRBJ1-6; D is ambiguous. V lost 5 bases to trimming and J lost 8 bases, with 10 bases between them. The CDR3 is made up of 13 amino acids. Germline V gives CDR1 MDHEN, CDR2 SYDVKM. CDR3 bases: TGTGCCAGCAGTCAAGGAATCGATTCACCCCTCCACTTT. Protein sequence: CASSQGIDSPLHF. The complete variable domain, with remaining parts taken from reference TRBV28 and TRBJ1-6, reads DVKVTQSSRYLVKRTGEKVFLECVQDMDHENMFWYRQDPGLGLRLIYFSYDVKMKEKGDIPEGYSVSREKKERFSLILESASTNQTSMYLCASSQGIDSPLHFGNGTRLTVT.

This chain links TRBV2 with TRBJ2-1; D is tentatively TRBD1 or TRBD2 (5 bases each). Trimming pared 8 bases from V and 0 bases from J, leaving 11 bases between. Germline-derived CDR1 and CDR2 are SNHLY and FYNNEI. The CDR3 runs 14 residues. This CDR3 reads CASGDDRSYNEQFF. DNA for the CDR3: TGTGCCAGCGGGGACGACCGCTCCTACAATGAGCAGTTCTTC.

This clone was seen just once. The rearrangement uses TRBV7-9 and TRBJ2-2; TRBD2 aligns across 10 bases. The length of the CDR3 is 16 residues. Germline CDR1 SEHNR, CDR2 FQNEAQ (reference sequence). V lost 2 bases and J lost 6; bases outside the gene matches: 6. Here the CDR3 DNA reads TGTGCCAGCAGCTTACGGGTAGCGGGAGGTCCCGGGGAGCTGTTTTTT. Translated: CASSLRVAGGPGELFF.

V is TRBV12-3 or TRBV12-4 and J is TRBJ1-5; maybe TRBD1 (6 bases). CDR3 size: 12 residues. V was pared by 6 bases and J by 4 bases, with 7 bases between. The CDR3 DNA sequence: TGTGCCAGCAGCAGGGGTAATCAGCCCCAGCATTTT. Translation gives CASSRGNQPQHF.

This chain joins TRBV5-1 and TRBJ2-1; tentative D call: TRBD2 (5 bases). Germline values: CDR1 SGHRS, CDR2 YFSETQ. The germline V and J ends were trimmed by 7 bases and 9 bases, with 17 bases remaining between them. This CDR3 region has 13 residues. The CDR3 spells CASSLGMGIEQFF. In DNA form, the CDR3 reads TGCGCCAGCTCCCTCGGGATGGGAATTGAGCAGTTCTTC.

This chain joins TRBV2 and TRBJ2-1; tentative D call: TRBD1 (5 bases). This CDR3 spans 12 amino acids. Germline V gives CDR1 SNHLY, CDR2 FYNNEI. Trimming removed 6 bases at V and 8 bases at J, with 11 bases between. CDR3 sequence reads: CASRFGRDEQFF. The CDR3, as DNA: TGTGCCAGCAGGTTTGGCAGGGATGAGCAGTTCTTC.

This clone was observed a single time. The chain uses TRBV12-2 and TRBJ1-1; TRBD1 is the table's D call, not checked against the DNA. TRBV12-2 is assigned pseudogene status. The CDR3 is 18 residues long. The CDR3 sequence: CASRLDGQGGRMNTEAFF. CDR3 DNA: TGTGCAAGTCGCTTAGATGGACAGGGGGGACGCATGAACACTGAAGCTTTCTTT.

This chain links TRBV10-3 with TRBJ2-7; 7 bases are a match to TRBD1. The CDR3 covers 12 residues. V lost 8 bases and J lost 3; bases outside the gene matches: 4. Germline values: CDR1 ENHRY, CDR2 SYGVKD. CDR3: CAISGGNYEQYF. In DNA form, the CDR3 reads TGTGCCATCTCAGGGGGTAACTACGAGCAGTACTTC.

This rearrangement joins TRBV9 to TRBJ2-5, with 8 positions matching TRBD2. The ends lost 4 bases at V and 5 bases at J; junction bases unmatched: 10. CDR3 length: 15 amino acids. Germline V gene lookup returns CDR1 SGDLS and CDR2 YYNGEE. CDR3 nucleotide sequence: TGTGCCAGCAGCCCTCAGAGCGGGAGAGGGGAGACCCAGTACTTC. Translating it yields CASSPQSGRGETQYF.

This chain connects TRBV10-3 to TRBJ2-2; D might be TRBD2 (5 bases). There are 14 residues in the CDR3. Trimming removed 6 bases at V and 5 bases at J, with 13 bases between. Germline V gene lookup returns CDR1 ENHRY and CDR2 SYGVKD. The CDR3 sequence is CAISFQAGTGELFF. In DNA form, the CDR3 reads TGTGCCATCAGCTTCCAGGCGGGTACCGGGGAGCTGTTTTTT.

The chain joins TRBV28 to TRBJ2-2, with a possible D match to TRBD1 (5 bases). Per the germline V gene, CDR1 is MDHEN and CDR2 is SYDVKM. The CDR3 covers 13 residues. Trimming pared 6 bases from V and 4 bases from J, leaving 9 bases between. The CDR3 DNA is TGTGCCAGCAGCTCCAGGGCCACCGGGGAGCTGTTTTTT. Amino acid sequence: CASSSRATGELFF.

The chain couples TRBV2 to TRBJ2-3; tentative D call: TRBD2 (5 bases). The CDR3 is made up of 13 amino acids. In germline, CDR1 is SNHLY, CDR2 FYNNEI. V dropped 9 bases and J dropped 14 bases, with 24 bases sitting between them. As DNA, the CDR3 is TGTGCCAGTCGGGCAAGGAGCGGATTAAACCCGTATTTT. This translates into CASRARSGLNPYF. The full variable domain, rest sourced from reference TRBV2 and TRBJ2-3, is EPEVTQTPSHQVTQMGQEVILRCVPISNHLYFYWYRQILGQKVEFLVSFYNNEISEKSEIFDDQFSVERPDGSNFTLKIRSTKLEDSAMYFCASRARSGLNPYFGPGTRLTVL.

CDR3 protein: CASSTTDNLHYNEQFF. CDR3 bases: TGTGCCAGCAGCACAACGGACAATTTGCACTACAATGAGCAGTTCTTC. The rearrangement uses TRBV7-3 and TRBJ2-1; a possible D gene is TRBD1 (5 bases). CDR3 length equals 16 residues. The V gene lost 5 bases and the J gene lost 3 bases, with 17 bases spanning the gap. Germline assignment: CDR1 SGHTA and CDR2 FQGTGA.

This chain uses TRBV19 with TRBJ1-4; D remains unclear. CDR3 length equals 16 residues. Per the germline V gene, CDR1 is LNHDA and CDR2 is SQIVND (reference sequence). Trimming stripped 5 bases from V and 8 bases from J, with 21 bases between. The CDR3 DNA is TGTGCCAGTAGTTCCCCAGCCGGGCAGGATGGAGAAAAACTGTTTTTT. It yields the protein CASSSPAGQDGEKLFF.

V is TRBV7-2 and J is TRBJ1-3, with D possibly matching TRBD1 (6 bases). With 1 base removed from V and 2 bases from J, the gap between germline ends came to 12 bases. Germline assignment: CDR1 SGHTA and CDR2 FQGNSA. CDR3 size: 16 residues. The CDR3: CASSLEGQGPGNTIYF. The CDR3 DNA follows: TGTGCCAGCAGCTTAGAGGGACAAGGCCCTGGAAACACCATATATTTT.

The chain joins TRBV15 to TRBJ1-3; D is undetermined. This CDR3 has 15 residues. CDR1 and CDR2 (germline): LNHNV, YYDKDF (reference sequence). The ends were cut back, 0 bases at V and 0 bases at J, with 6 bases in the middle. CDR3 DNA sequence: TGTGCCACCAGCAGAGATTCAGGCTCTGGAAACACCATATATTTT. It codes for CATSRDSGSGNTIYF.

The gene calls are TRBV6-2 or TRBV6-3 and TRBJ2-1, with 7 bases matching TRBD2. Germline V lookup: CDR1 MNHEY, CDR2 SVGEGT. V lost 3 bases, J lost 4 bases, and 9 bases stayed unmatched. This CDR3 has 16 residues. The chain's CDR3 is CASSYQWREIYNEQFF. As DNA, the CDR3 is TGTGCCAGCAGTTATCAATGGCGGGAGATATACAATGAGCAGTTCTTC.

This chain uses TRBV30 with TRBJ2-2; 9 bases are shared with TRBD1. The V gene's germline CDR1 is GTSNPN and CDR2 SVGIG (reference sequence). The CDR3 is made up of 17 amino acids. V gave up 5 bases and J gave up 5 bases; unmatched junction bases: 15. The CDR3: CAWPDRGGLQRTGELFF. DNA of the CDR3: TGTGCCTGGCCGGACAGGGGTGGTCTGCAACGGACCGGGGAGCTGTTTTTT.

The chain combines TRBV19 with TRBJ1-5, with 9 bases matching TRBD1. V gave up 8 bases and J gave up 4 bases; unmatched junction bases: 12. There are 16 residues in the CDR3. Germline loops: CDR1 LNHDA, CDR2 SQIVND (reference sequence). DNA of the CDR3: TGTGCCAGTGCTGCTACGCTGGACAGGGGAAATCAGCCCCAGCATTTT. Translating it yields CASAATLDRGNQPQHF.